This T cell receptor beta chain was retrieved from a study of T cells after yellow fever vaccination (dated by TCRdb to the late 2010s). A note on the overall study: Memory subsets (EM, EMRA, CM and Tscm) were sorted on a BD FACS Aria III using CD3, CD45RA, CCR7 and CD95 staining. The SMART-Seq v4 Ultra Low Input RNA kit was used to prepare libraries from fractions with low cell numbers. Bulk TCR alpha and beta repertoires were sequenced longitudinally to track T-cell clones before and after primary and booster YFV17D yellow fever vaccination. Two healthy male donors made up the cohort, one aged 18 to 29 years and the other aged 30 to 40 years. Bulk PBMC replicates and cell subsets were isolated from blood drawn at multiple timepoints before and after both primary and secondary immunization. Memory subsets were sorted on days 0, 15 and 45 and at 18 months following primary vaccination, and on days 0, 15 and 45 following the 30-year booster. Broader findings and caveats from the paper: On day 0, almost all vaccine-responding clonotypes were below detection in the sorted memory subsets. A small share of clonotypes occurred in both CD4 and CD8 compartments, likely arising from convergent recombination. Only a couple of donors were included in the study, so the extent to which the findings can be generalized is limited. After the booster, most clones that had expanded after primary vaccination were detected again (around 96% of CD4 and around 88% of CD8), suggesting broad maintenance of memory. The secondary T-cell response was weaker than the primary response but faster, peaking on day 5 instead of day 15. Computational filtering was needed because FACS-sorted repertoires could contain abundant contaminating clonotypes from the bulk population.

TCR cDNA was made using 5'RACE template switching, a step that added a universal primer site and unique molecular identifiers. Priming for cDNA synthesis came from both the TCR alpha and TCR beta constant segments. Two PCR steps were used to amplify libraries, with sample barcodes and sequencing adapters being added in the second step. Sequencing of libraries was performed on Illumina HiSeq 2500 (2x100 bp) or NovaSeq (2x150 bp). The study's processing was this. Reads were demultiplexed and collapsed into UMI consensus sequences with MIGEC, and V(D)J alignment was performed with MiXCR. Clonotypes responding to the vaccine were identified with edgeR on replicate PBMC samples, with the criteria of FDR below 0.01 and a log2 fold change above 5 up to day 15. Each bulk clonotype was labeled CD4 or CD8 based on which sequenced repertoire, CD4 or CD8, contained the clonotype at higher abundance. Clonotype frequencies in memory subsets were weighted by FACS-sorted cell numbers to estimate each clone's distribution across memory phenotypes. In-frame beta chains were kept once TCRdb had trimmed the public reads at Q25 with fastp and called clones with MiXCR. CDR3 protein sequences are deduplicated, and each keeps its most common genes and DNA. In this record, the V and J calls reflect TCRdb's handling and not the investigators' own analysis. Here the sample has some 9,300 distinct CDR3 sequences; 4% to 6% occur a single time. The ten largest clones represent 1.5% to 2% of the sample.

This specimen's treatment or condition label, per the study, means: live attenuated yellow fever vaccine strain. A standard Ficoll-Paque protocol was used to isolate PBMCs from peripheral blood. The RNeasy Micro Kit was used to extract RNA from sorted memory subsets. This clonotype was seen repeatedly, ten times or more. No per-base quality is available; no much larger clone lies one base away. This TCR was recovered from a man between 18 and 35 years old who received the YFV17D yellow fever vaccine. Specimen: PBMCs, either bulk or a sorted T-cell subset (CD4+, CD8+, memory, or dextramer-sorted; not recorded which), collected roughly 15 days after the first yellow fever vaccination.

CDR3 loop: CASIANNEQFF. The DNA is TGCGCCAGCATTGCCAACAATGAGCAGTTCTTC. The V gene is TRBV5-1 and the J gene is TRBJ2-1; the D segment cannot be called with confidence. CDR1 is given as SGHRS and CDR2 as YFSETQ, both from the germline V gene. The CDR3 starts with the cysteine, ends with the phenylalanine, and has 11 residues. The sequence is cut down to CDR3 DNA, 33 bases in frame from base 1. The junction shows trimming of 6 bases on V and 5 bases on J, plus 6 bases between the germline ends.